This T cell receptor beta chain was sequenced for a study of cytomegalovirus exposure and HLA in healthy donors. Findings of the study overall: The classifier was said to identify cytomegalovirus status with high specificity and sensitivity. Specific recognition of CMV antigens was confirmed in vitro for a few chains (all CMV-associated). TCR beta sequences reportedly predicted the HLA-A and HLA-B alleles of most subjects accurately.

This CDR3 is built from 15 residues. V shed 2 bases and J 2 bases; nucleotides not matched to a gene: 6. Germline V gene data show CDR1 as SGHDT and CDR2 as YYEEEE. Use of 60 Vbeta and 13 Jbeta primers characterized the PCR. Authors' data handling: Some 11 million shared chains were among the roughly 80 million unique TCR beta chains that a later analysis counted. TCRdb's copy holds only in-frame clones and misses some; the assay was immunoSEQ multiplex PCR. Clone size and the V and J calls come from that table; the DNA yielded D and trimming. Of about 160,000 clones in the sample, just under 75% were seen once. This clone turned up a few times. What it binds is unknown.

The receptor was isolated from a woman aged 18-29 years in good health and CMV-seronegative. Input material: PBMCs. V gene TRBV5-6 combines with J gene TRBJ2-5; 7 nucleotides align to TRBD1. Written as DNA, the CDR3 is TGTGCCAGCAGCTTTGGCAGGGGGTATCAAGAGACCCAGTACTTC. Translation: CASSFGRGYQETQYF.